The 18 T cell receptor beta chains below were found in one sample sequenced in a study of CD4 T cells in relation to SARS-CoV-2 and coronaviruses. Unexposed donor CD4+ T cells date from about 2011-2018, before the COVID-19 pandemic. The cells were cultured for over eight days before CD4+ T cells were isolated. These receptors have no known antigen. Repertoires were generated with immunoSEQ multiplex PCR, while TCRdb's copy carries only in-frame clones and drops some. Among roughly 20,000 clones listed, around four fifths were seen once. Sequencing input: CD4+ T cells from PBMCs, cultured in vitro. The receptors were gathered from a human donor in good health.

This clone was observed a few times. The chain combines TRBV27 with TRBJ2-3; D is unresolved. Germline V CDR1 and CDR2: MNHEY, SMNVEV (reference sequence). V was clipped by 6 bases and J by 15 bases, with 7 bases between them. The CDR3 is 8 residues long. The CDR3 region is CASSPGYF. CDR3 coding DNA: TGTGCCAGCAGCCCAGGCTATTTT.

The chain employs TRBV5-1 and TRBJ2-3, with a possible D match to TRBD2 (6 bases). Trimming removed 4 bases at V and 7 bases at J, with 13 bases between. The CDR3 contains 13 residues. CDR1 is SGHRS, CDR2 YFSETQ, per germline. CDR3 sequence (DNA): TGCGCCAGCAGCGAGACTAGTACTAATACGCAGTATTTT. Translated: CASSETSTNTQYF.

The chain links TRBV5-4 to TRBJ1-1, with D possibly matching TRBD1 (5 bases). This CDR3 region has 14 residues. The V and J ends lost 0 bases and 0 bases respectively, with 6 bases between them. The germline V gene has CDR1 SGHNT and CDR2 YYREEE (reference sequence). The CDR3 DNA sequence: TGTGCCAGCAGCTTGGTGGGGGTGAACACTGAAGCTTTCTTT. It codes for CASSLVGVNTEAFF.

This chain uses TRBV7-3 with TRBJ2-2; TRBD2 matches 9 bases. The germline V gene encodes CDR1 SGHTA and CDR2 FQGTGA. Trimming took 5 bases from V and 1 from J; bases not matched to a gene: 2. The CDR3 runs 15 residues. The CDR3 reads CASSPLAGNTGELFF. For the CDR3, the DNA is TGTGCCAGCAGCCCACTAGCGGGGAACACCGGGGAGCTGTTTTTT.

The chain is built from TRBV4-1 and TRBJ2-7; D is ambiguous. Per germline, CDR1 MGHRA and CDR2 YSYEKL. Trimming stripped 3 bases from V and 0 bases from J, with 9 bases between. The CDR3 consists of 14 residues. The CDR3 protein is CASSHSLYSYEQYF. CDR3 bases: TGCGCCAGCAGCCATTCGCTGTACTCCTACGAGCAGTACTTC.

This clone was counted a few times. The J gene is TRBJ1-2, the V gene TRBV28; 7 bases line up with TRBD1. The germline V gene encodes CDR1 MDHEN and CDR2 SYDVKM. V shed 6 bases, J shed 4 bases, and the junction held 8 bases outside the gene matches. The CDR3 spans 14 residues. CDR3 in amino acids: CASRLTRQGYGYTF. The CDR3 bases are TGTGCCAGCAGGCTCACCCGACAGGGCTATGGCTACACCTTC.

The chain carries TRBV3-1 (or the pseudogene TRBV3-2) and TRBJ2-2; maybe TRBD2 (6 bases). The CDR3 contains 15 residues. V lost 4 bases and J lost 2, with 11 bases in between. The germline V gene has CDR1 LGHDT and CDR2 YNNKEL (reference sequence). The CDR3 bases are TGTGCCAGCAGCCCCCGGAGGGCCAACACCGGGGAGCTGTTTTTT. Protein product: CASSPRRANTGELFF.

The chain joins TRBV20-1 to TRBJ2-1, with D tentatively TRBD2 (5 bases). This CDR3 is 16 amino acids long. Trimming took off 3 bases at V and 3 bases at J, with 18 bases between the two ends. CDR1 and CDR2 (germline): DFQATT, SNEGSKA (reference sequence). The CDR3 here is CSASSLATGNYNEQFF. The CDR3 bases are TGCAGTGCTAGTAGTTTGGCGACCGGGAACTACAATGAGCAGTTCTTC.

This clone has a handful of counts. The rearrangement links TRBV5-8 to TRBJ1-5; D unclear. The CDR3 runs to 15 residues. CDR1 is SGHTS, CDR2 YDEGEE, per germline. Trimming left V 3 bases short and J 0 bases short, with 10 bases between. The CDR3 is CASSSGVDSNQPQHF. DNA for the CDR3: TGTGCCAGCAGCTCCGGGGTGGATAGCAATCAGCCCCAGCATTTT.

CDR3 sequence: CASSVSGTSYNEQFF. The CDR3 DNA reads TGTGCCAGCAGCGTTAGCGGGACCTCCTACAATGAGCAGTTCTTC. The V call is TRBV9, the J call TRBJ2-1; 8 bases align to TRBD2. The CDR3 runs 15 residues. The V gene end was trimmed by 2 bases and the J gene end by 0 bases; junction bases not matched to a gene: 1. Germline V gene lookup returns CDR1 SGDLS and CDR2 YYNGEE.

A few counts support this clone. The chain uses TRBV5-1 and TRBJ1-2; 8 bases are a match to TRBD1. There are 13 residues in the CDR3. CDR1 and CDR2 from the germline V gene are SGHRS and YFSETQ. V shed 6 bases, J shed 7 bases, and the junction held 8 bases outside the gene matches. As DNA, the CDR3 is TGCGCCAGCAAAGGACAGGGTCTCTCTGGCTACACCTTC. Protein product: CASKGQGLSGYTF.

This clone appeared a single time. V and J are TRBV28 and TRBJ2-7; perhaps D is TRBD1 or TRBD2 (6 bases each). Germline V gene lookup returns CDR1 MDHEN and CDR2 SYDVKM. The CDR3 sequence is 12 residues long. Trimming cost V 10 bases and J 6 bases, with 16 bases left between them. The CDR3 loop is CATYSGGLEQYF. The DNA for the CDR3 is TGTGCCACATATTCCGGGGGCCTCGAGCAGTACTTC.

The chain recombines TRBV7-9 with TRBJ1-6, with 8 positions matching TRBD1. V dropped 1 base and J dropped 10; count of bases not matched to a gene: 9. The CDR3 is 16 amino acids. Per the germline V gene, CDR1 is SEHNR and CDR2 is FQNEAQ (reference sequence). The CDR3 loop is CASSLDGRGQRSPLHF. The CDR3 DNA sequence: TGTGCCAGCAGCTTAGACGGCAGGGGGCAGCGATCACCCCTCCACTTT.

The J gene is TRBJ1-2, the V gene TRBV27; D is ambiguous. The CDR3 loop spans 15 amino acids. The germline V and J ends were trimmed by 0 bases and 4 bases, with 12 bases remaining between them. Germline assignment: CDR1 MNHEY and CDR2 SMNVEV (reference sequence). The CDR3 DNA reads as TGTGCCAGCAGTTTATCGCCCGGGCGCATCTATGGCTACACCTTC. Translation: CASSLSPGRIYGYTF.

The chain employs TRBV7-3 and TRBJ2-7; D may be TRBD2 (6 bases). The CDR3 covers 14 residues. Germline loops: CDR1 SGHTA, CDR2 FQGTGA. Trimming shortened V by 5 bases and J by 0 bases, and 11 bases separated the two germline ends. CDR3 residues: CASSPRDDSYEQYF. The CDR3 DNA reads TGTGCCAGCAGCCCGCGGGACGACTCCTACGAGCAGTACTTC.

This clone was seen more than once but under ten times. The chain employs TRBV6-4 and TRBJ2-6; no definite D call. Germline V lookup: CDR1 MRHNA, CDR2 SNTAGT. The CDR3 has 14 residues. V was shortened by 2 bases and J by 0 bases, with 2 bases between the two germline ends. This CDR3 is CASSDGSGANVLTF. As DNA, the CDR3 is TGTGCCAGCAGTGACGGCTCTGGGGCCAACGTCCTGACTTTC.

Only one count was recorded for this clone. The chain joins TRBV19 to TRBJ2-5; D unresolved. There are 16 residues in the CDR3. The germline V gene has CDR1 LNHDA and CDR2 SQIVND (reference sequence). Trimming removed 0 bases at V and 0 bases at J, with 11 bases between. The CDR3: CASSIEAQRDQETQYF. CDR3 nucleotide sequence: TGTGCCAGTAGTATAGAAGCCCAGCGAGACCAAGAGACCCAGTACTTC. The full variable domain, its missing parts supplied by reference TRBV19 and TRBJ2-5, is DGGITQSPKYLFRKEGQNVTLSCEQNLNHDAMYWYRQDPGQGLRLIYYSQIVNDFQKGDIAEGYSVSREKKESFPLTVTSAQKNPTAFYLCASSIEAQRDQETQYFGPGTRLLVL.

V and J are TRBV7-3 and TRBJ2-1; TRBD1 is a possible D gene (5 bases). CDR1 is SGHTA and CDR2 is FQGTGA in the germline V gene. The length of the CDR3 is 15 residues. V shed 2 bases and J shed 7 bases, with 15 bases lying between them. The CDR3 loop is CASSLYGGRENEQFF. In DNA, the CDR3 is TGTGCCAGCAGCTTATACGGCGGCAGGGAAAATGAGCAGTTCTTC.